A single sample is the source of the 16 T cell receptor beta chains below, sequenced in a study of CD8+CD57+ T cells in acquired aplastic anemia. Only patients with CD8+CD57+ cell expansion on flow cytometry were chosen for sequencing. The study profiled TCR beta VDJ and CDR3 using genomic DNA as template. TCRdb re-called the reads with MiXCR, one entry per CDR3 protein. This table holds fewer than 300,000 distinct CDR3 sequences, 65% to 90% found once. Source material: sorted CD4+, CD8+, or CD8+CD57+ T cells (not recorded which) from PBMCs. The receptors shown here come from a human donor with aplastic anemia.

The chain carries TRBV5-8 and TRBJ2-3; D remains unclear. CDR1 is SGHTS, CDR2 YDEGEE, per germline. V lost 4 bases to trimming and J lost 6 bases, with 15 bases between them. This CDR3 has 14 amino acids. CDR3 DNA sequence: TGTGCCAGCAGCCACGGACCTAAACGCGATACGCAGTATTTT. Protein: CASSHGPKRDTQYF.

CDR3 nucleotide sequence: TGTGCCAGCAGCGTCGGGACTAGCGGAATTGATACCCAGCATTTT. Translated: CASSVGTSGIDTQHF. V gene TRBV9 combines with J gene TRBJ1-5; a weak D match, TRBD1 (5 bases). The germline V gene encodes CDR1 SGDLS and CDR2 YYNGEE. This CDR3 has 15 residues. V was trimmed by 2 bases and J by 11 bases, leaving 20 bases between them.

J is TRBJ1-5 and V is TRBV2, with no clear D. CDR1 and CDR2 from the germline V gene are SNHLY and FYNNEI. The CDR3 totals 14 residues. V was cut by 4 bases and J by 6 bases, with 13 bases left in between. The CDR3 loop reads CASSVGGFGQPQHF. The CDR3 DNA reads as TGTGCCAGCAGTGTTGGCGGGTTTGGTCAGCCCCAGCATTTT. Based on the CDR3 plus reference TRBV2 and TRBJ1-5, the full variable domain is EPEVTQTPSHQVTQMGQEVILRCVPISNHLYFYWYRQILGQKVEFLVSFYNNEISEKSEIFDDQFSVERPDGSNFTLKIRSTKLEDSAMYFCASSVGGFGQPQHFGDGTRLSIL.

The V gene is TRBV7-3, the J gene TRBJ1-6; TRBD1 is a possible D gene (5 bases). Germline V gives CDR1 SGHTA, CDR2 FQGTGA. Trimming pared 6 bases from V and 16 bases from J, leaving 28 bases between. The CDR3 contains 16 residues. The CDR3 is CASSASGTSGESQLHF. The CDR3 DNA is TGTGCCAGCAGTGCTAGCGGGACTTCGGGAGAGTCACAGCTCCACTTT.

The rearrangement joins TRBV7-8 to TRBJ2-5; D is uncertain. Germline CDR1 SGHVS, CDR2 FQNEAQ. V lost 0 bases and J lost 11, with 19 bases in between. The CDR3 totals 15 residues. CDR3 nucleotides: TGTGCCAGCAGCTTAGCCGGAAGTCCCCAAGCGACGCAGTACTTC. It translates to CASSLAGSPQATQYF.

A remark on this clonotype: At one end, the junction sequence differs from germline, possibly due to a read error. This chain connects TRBV20-1 to TRBJ2-3, with TRBD2 identical over 11 bases. The CDR3 sequence is 17 residues long. In germline, CDR1 is DFQATT, CDR2 SNEGSKA (reference sequence). Written as DNA, the CDR3 is TGCAGTGGGCGGGAGACTAGCGGGGCAACTAGCACGGATACGCAGTATTTT. Its protein is CSGRETSGATSTDTQYF.

The chain employs TRBV9 and TRBJ2-5; D is perhaps TRBD1 (5 bases). The germline V gene encodes CDR1 SGDLS and CDR2 YYNGEE. The CDR3 runs to 15 residues. V was clipped by 7 bases and J by 12 bases, with 28 bases between them. The CDR3 region is CASGSAGNSQYFEYF. CDR3 nucleotide sequence: TGTGCCAGCGGCAGTGCAGGGAACAGTCAGTACTTCGAGTACTTC.

This chain connects TRBV7-9 to TRBJ2-3; 11 bases line up with TRBD2. There are 15 residues in the CDR3. The germline V gene encodes CDR1 SEHNR and CDR2 FQNEAQ (reference sequence). V was clipped by 3 bases and J by 13 bases; unmatched bases: 12. The CDR3 region is CASSFTSGSGDKEYF. The DNA for the CDR3 is TGTGCCAGCAGCTTTACTAGCGGGAGCGGAGATAAGGAGTATTTT.

The chain links TRBV9 to TRBJ2-3, with TRBD2 matching over 12 bases. From germline, CDR1 is SGDLS and CDR2 YYNGEE. This CDR3 has 15 residues. Trimming at V came to 5 bases and at J to 6 bases, leaving 7 bases not matched to a gene. CDR3 DNA: TGTGCCAGCAGTGTGACTAGCGGGGGCAGGGATACGCAGTATTTT. It codes for CASSVTSGGRDTQYF. Variable domain in full (rest from reference TRBV9 and TRBJ2-3): DSGVTQTPKHLITATGQRVTLRCSPRSGDLSVYWYQQSLDQGLQFLIQYYNGEERAKGNILERFSAQQFPDLHSELNLSSLELGDSALYFCASSVTSGGRDTQYFGPGTRLTVL.

The J gene is TRBJ2-5, the V gene TRBV2; 9 nucleotides agree with TRBD2. The V and J ends lost 8 bases and 4 bases, in that order; junction bases with no gene match: 11. The CDR3 length is 15 residues. Germline V gives CDR1 SNHLY, CDR2 FYNNEI. The CDR3 is CASGAGGGRAETQYF. The CDR3 DNA reads TGTGCCAGCGGGGCCGGGGGCGGGAGGGCAGAGACCCAGTACTTC. The complete variable domain, with remaining parts taken from reference TRBV2 and TRBJ2-5, reads EPEVTQTPSHQVTQMGQEVILRCVPISNHLYFYWYRQILGQKVEFLVSFYNNEISEKSEIFDDQFSVERPDGSNFTLKIRSTKLEDSAMYFCASGAGGGRAETQYFGPGTRLLVL.

Of note for this clonotype: One end of the junction is discordant with germline, which a read error may explain. The V call is TRBV7-8, the J call TRBJ2-7; D gene unclear. The germline V gene has CDR1 SGHVS and CDR2 FQNEAQ. The CDR3 consists of 14 residues. In DNA form, the CDR3 reads TGTGCCAGCAGCTTAGCGGAAGGTAACTACACGCAGTATTTC. Residues: CASSLAEGNYTQYF.

For this clonotype: A read error may produce the germline difference seen at one junction end. The V call is TRBV29-1, the J call TRBJ1-2; D gene ambiguous. The CDR3 consists of 13 residues. Looked up from germline, CDR1 is SQVTM and CDR2 is ANQGSEA. CDR3 loop: CSVEGVMLNGYTF. Here the CDR3 DNA reads TGCAGCGTCGAAGGAGTGATGTTAAATGGCTACACCTTC.

On this clonotype itself: Sequence at one end of the junction differs from germline and may be a read error. This chain joins TRBV7-8 and TRBJ1-2, with a possible D match to TRBD1 (5 bases). Germline CDR1 is SGHVS and CDR2 is FQNEAQ. This CDR3 has 16 residues. In DNA form, the CDR3 reads TGTGACAGCAGCTTAGCGGGGGGTCCCGATACGCAGTACTACACCTTC. Translated: CDSSLAGGPDTQYYTF.

This sequence joins TRBV9 and TRBJ2-3; D possibly uses TRBD1 or TRBD2 (5 bases each). The length of the CDR3 is 13 residues. V was cut by 7 bases and J by 6 bases, with 15 bases left in between. Germline CDR1 is SGDLS and CDR2 is YYNGEE. The CDR3 reads CASGDEANDTQYF. The DNA of the CDR3 is TGTGCCAGCGGGGACGAGGCCAATGATACGCAGTATTTT.

Concerning this clonotype itself: The junction and the germline gene differ at one end; a read error may be behind it. This sequence joins TRBV19 and TRBJ2-7; 11 bases line up with TRBD2. Per the germline V gene, CDR1 is LNHDA and CDR2 is SQIVND (reference sequence). The CDR3 is 15 residues long. This CDR3 is CASSIAGLAANEQYF. Written as DNA, the CDR3 is TGTGCCAGCAGTATCGCGGGACTAGCGGCTAACGAGCAGTACTTC.

The rearrangement uses TRBV7-9 and TRBJ1-2, with D tentatively TRBD1 (6 bases). The CDR3 contains 15 residues. V lost 1 base and J lost 14, with 23 bases in between. Germline CDR1 reads SEHNR; CDR2 reads FQNEAQ (reference sequence). The CDR3 bases are TGTGCCAGCAGCTTAGATGGGCCCAGGGGCTTGGGCAATACCTTC. Its translation is CASSLDGPRGLGNTF. The whole variable domain, filled in from reference TRBV7-9 and TRBJ1-2, reads DTGVSQNPRHKITKRGQNVTFRCDPISEHNRLYWYRQTLGQGPEFLTYFQNEAQLEKSRLLSDRFSAERPKGSFSTLEIQRTEQGDSAMYLCASSLDGPRGLGNTFGSGTRLTVV.